A single sample gave rise to the 8 T cell receptor beta chains below, sequenced in a study of identical twins. TCRdb re-called the 5' RACE reads with MiXCR, one entry per CDR3 protein. The data hold 400,000 to 550,000 distinct CDR3 sequences, with roughly an eighth observed a single time. Another study also made use of these data, one on yellow fever vaccine responses in identical twins.

Sequencing used CD4+ T cells sorted from blood. Receptors were obtained from a woman aged 18 to 35 in good health.

This clonotype has a handful of counts. The genes are TRBV24-1 and TRBJ2-7; 7 bases agree with TRBD1. V was clipped by 1 base and J by 0 bases; unmatched bases: 14. Germline loops: CDR1 KGHDR, CDR2 SFDVKD. The CDR3 consists of 19 residues. Written as DNA, the CDR3 is TGTGCCACCAGTGATTTCTTTCTTGGTAGAGGGGGCTCCTCCTACGAGCAGTACTTC. Its translation is CATSDFFLGRGGSSYEQYF.

This chain uses TRBV24-1 with TRBJ1-2; no reliable D call. This CDR3 has 12 amino acids. The germline V gene has CDR1 KGHDR and CDR2 SFDVKD. The V gene lost 1 base and the J gene lost 8 bases, with 7 bases spanning the gap. The CDR3 DNA reads TGTGCCACCAGTGATTTTGGGCAGGGCTACACCTTC. Residues: CATSDFGQGYTF.

CDR3 residues: CSAREASGRVNTGELFF. In DNA, the CDR3 is TGCAGTGCTAGAGAGGCTAGCGGGAGGGTGAACACCGGGGAGCTGTTTTTT. V is TRBV20-1 and J is TRBJ2-2; 12 bases fit TRBD2. CDR3 length: 17 residues. CDR1 and CDR2 from the germline V gene are DFQATT and SNEGSKA (reference sequence). V lost 0 bases, J lost 1 base, and 3 bases stayed unmatched.

This clonotype came up a few times. The V gene is TRBV4-3, the J gene TRBJ2-7; TRBD2 agrees at 7 bases. Per the germline V gene, CDR1 is LGHNA and CDR2 is YSLEER. V trimming: 0 bases; J trimming: 0 bases; junction bases outside the gene matches: 11. This CDR3 contains 18 residues. CDR3 sequence (DNA): TGCGCCAGCAGCCAAGACTTGGGGGGGGGAGGAGGCTCCTACGAGCAGTACTTC. This gives the protein CASSQDLGGGGGSYEQYF.

The chain joins TRBV4-2 to TRBJ1-1; a weak D match, TRBD1 (5 bases). V was clipped by 4 bases and J by 7 bases, with 10 bases between them. The V gene's germline CDR1 is LGHNA and CDR2 YNFKEQ. The CDR3 consists of 12 residues. The CDR3 is CASSPEGVEAFF. The CDR3, as DNA: TGTGCCAGCAGCCCCGAAGGGGTTGAAGCTTTCTTT.

The table lists this clonotype with a few counts. The CDR3 bases are TGTGCCAGCAGACGACAGGGGGTGTACGAGCAGTACTTC. Its protein is CASRRQGVYEQYF. V usage is TRBV6-1 and J usage is TRBJ2-7, with 9 positions matching TRBD1. CDR3 length equals 13 residues. Germline CDR1 MNHNS, CDR2 SASEGT. Trimming removed 6 bases from V and 4 bases from J; junction bases left unmatched: 4.

This clonotype was seen many times. This chain joins TRBV6-2 or TRBV6-3 and TRBJ2-1; 10 nucleotides match TRBD2. Germline CDR1 is MNHEY and CDR2 is SVGEGT. V trimming: 2 bases; J trimming: 0 bases; junction bases outside the gene matches: 7. The CDR3 is 18 residues long. CDR3 loop: CASSYLAGAPFSYNEQFF. Here the CDR3 DNA reads TGTGCCAGCAGTTACCTAGCGGGGGCCCCCTTCTCCTACAATGAGCAGTTCTTC.

This clonotype came up a few times. The J gene is TRBJ2-7, the V gene TRBV20-1, with 9 bases fitting TRBD1. With V trimmed by 2 bases and J by 3 bases, 8 bases remained unmatched. The CDR3 extends over 15 amino acids. CDR1 and CDR2 from the germline V gene are DFQATT and SNEGSKA (reference sequence). This CDR3 is CSARIPGQGVYEQYF. The CDR3, as DNA: TGCAGTGCTAGAATCCCGGGACAGGGTGTCTACGAGCAGTACTTC.